A single T cell receptor (beta chain) is shown here with its context. Its antigen remains unidentified. This sample stems from a study of cytomegalovirus exposure and HLA in healthy donors. CDR3 length: 13 amino acids. CDR1 and CDR2 (germline): SGHKS, YYEKEE (reference sequence). Trimming at V came to 4 bases and at J to 5 bases, leaving 4 bases not matched to a gene. Study findings and constraints: Available immune exposure information covered CMV serostatus only. In vitro checks showed that a few CMV-associated chains really do target CMV antigens.

The study ran its PCR with 60 Vbeta and 13 Jbeta primers. TCRdb's table, derived via immunoSEQ multiplex PCR, lists solely in-frame clones and lacks some. The sample table includes under 200,000 clones. The material sequenced was PBMCs. The chain uses TRBV5-5 and TRBJ1-1, with TRBD1 identical over 8 bases. This receptor was taken from a young woman in good health and CMV-seropositive. CDR3 residues: CASSARTGTEAFF. In nucleotides, the CDR3 is TGTGCCAGCAGCGCACGGACAGGGACTGAAGCTTTCTTT.